This T cell receptor (beta chain) was documented in a study of blood T cell repertoires in COVID-19. On the study more broadly: Nucleic acid was either cDNA or gDNA, and it came from T cells, B-cell-depleted T cells, or PBMCs.

The assay was immunoSEQ multiplex PCR, and TCRdb's table has in-frame clones only and misses some. Of a few hundred thousand clones listed, more than 70% are singletons. Germline CDR1 and CDR2: WSHSY and SAAADI. The CDR3 has 14 amino acids. Sequences were obtained from peripheral blood. V is TRBV10-2 and J is TRBJ2-7, with 9 bases aligning to TRBD1. The receptor's source is a woman aged 30 to 39 with COVID-19, enrolled during active disease. This chain's CDR3 is CATNIGTGPYEQYF. DNA for the CDR3: TGCGCTACAAACATCGGGACAGGGCCCTACGAGCAGTACTTC.